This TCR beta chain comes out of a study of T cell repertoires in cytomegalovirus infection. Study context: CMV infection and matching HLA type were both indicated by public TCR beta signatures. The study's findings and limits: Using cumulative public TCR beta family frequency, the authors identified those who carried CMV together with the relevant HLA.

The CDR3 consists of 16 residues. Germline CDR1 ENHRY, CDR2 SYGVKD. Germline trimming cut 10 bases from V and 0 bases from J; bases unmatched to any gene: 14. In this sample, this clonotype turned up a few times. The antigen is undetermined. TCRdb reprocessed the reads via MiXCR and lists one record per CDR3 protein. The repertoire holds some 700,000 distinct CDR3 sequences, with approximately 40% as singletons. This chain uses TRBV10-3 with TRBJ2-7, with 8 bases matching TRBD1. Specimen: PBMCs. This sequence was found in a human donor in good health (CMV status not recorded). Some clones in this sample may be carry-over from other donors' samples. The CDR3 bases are TGTGCCACCGCCGGAAGACAGGGGAGTAGCTCCTACGAGCAGTACTTC. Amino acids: CATAGRQGSSSYEQYF.